Here is one T cell receptor (beta chain) with its context. Which antigen it targets is not known. No base qualities exist here, and no much larger clone lies one base off it. According to the study, the label for this sample's time point signals: baseline before oral tofacitinib. From alopecia areata patients, peripheral blood was collected along with lesional scalp punch biopsies. PBMCs were separated by density centrifugation and stained for CD3, CD4 and CD8, after which CD4+ and CD8+ T cells were sorted on a FACSAria. These data are taken from a study of CD8+ T cells in alopecia areata (dated by TCRdb to the late 2010s). With regard to the full study: Treated patients were enrolled in an open-label pilot trial of oral tofacitinib, 5 to 10 mg twice daily, for moderate-to-severe alopecia areata. The RNA source kit depended on sample type: the PAXgene miRNA kit for fixed scalp, the miRNeasy kit for PBMCs, and the RNeasy kit for mouse skin. Amplification of TCRbeta CDR3 regions was done by immunoSEQ multiplex PCR using 35 Vbeta forward primers and 13 Jbeta reverse primers. In humans, TCRbeta sequencing was performed on scalp tissue and on sorted CD4+ and CD8+ peripheral blood T cells from healthy controls and from patients with patchy or totalis/universalis alopecia areata. Biopsies were taken from tofacitinib-treated patients at baseline and at 4 and 24 weeks of treatment, and a later scalp biopsy was taken in several of the tofacitinib-treated patients. Clonality in the scalp was compared among normal scalp (n=4), patchy alopecia areata scalp (n=8), and alopecia totalis/universalis scalp (n=8). The study used high-throughput TCRbeta sequencing to examine T cell clonal expansion in alopecia areata, in both the C3H/HeJ mouse model and human patients. Patients stayed on tofacitinib for 6 to 18 months and then had 6 months of follow-up off drug so that delayed response and recurrence could be assessed.

On the study overall, not on this receptor specifically: Shared TCR sequences between patients were less evident than in mice, which may be partly attributable to HLA diversity in the patient population. Compared with normal scalp, lesional scalp had higher clonality and more expanded CD8+ clones, particularly in alopecia totalis/universalis, a pattern that suggests antigenic drive. Unlike mouse skin, which is dominated by gammadelta T cells, normal human skin has resident alphabeta T cells that are also sequenced, and this complicates analysis of the scalp TCR repertoire.

Libraries were prepared through the immunoSEQ multiplex PCR assay. For TCR sequencing, RNA was extracted from every sample and reverse transcribed into cDNA to serve as template. First-strand cDNA was synthesized using SuperScript III with a 2:1 mix of oligo-dT and random hexamers. A synthetic immune receptor repertoire was used to gauge amplification bias, and whatever bias remained was removed computationally. In the authors' own workflow: Raw reads were preprocessed to remove errors, and CDR3 was defined according to IMGT conventions as the region from the conserved cysteine to phenylalanine. Clonality was computed by normalizing Shannon entropy by log2 of the number of productive unique TCRs and subtracting the result from 1. Whether each scalp clone was CD4 or CD8 was inferred by checking scalp TCRbeta sequences against the CD4 and CD8 repertoires from sorted blood. TCRdb carries this immuneACCESS record with in-frame sequences only. Its versions omit some clonotypes, under half of them owing to an unresolved V gene in the studies checked, with the rest unexplained. V and J calls and clone size follow that table, whereas D and trimming were derived from the DNA. For this sample there are 220,000 or so clones; 50% to 70% appear just once. The ten largest clonotypes hold roughly 0.47% of the sample.

The CDR3 holds 16 amino acids from the cysteine to the phenylalanine. Only the CDR3 DNA stays, 48 bases, in frame from base 1. The junction shows trimming of 5 bases on V and 1 base on J, plus 17 bases between the germline ends. Taken from the germline V gene (reference sequence), the CDR1 and CDR2 loops are LNHDA and SQIVND. The chain links TRBV19 with TRBJ1-1; TRBD1 is a possible D gene, resting on 6 matching bases. The TCR originated in a human donor with alopecia areata. The sample consisted of CD4+ T cells sorted from blood, taken at week 0. The bases read TGTGCCAGTAGTCTTCGGTGGGGGGCAACGAACACTGAAGCTTTCTTT. It codes for CASSLRWGATNTEAFF.